The next 22 T cell receptor beta chains were all read from a single sample in a study of CD8 T cells in ankylosing spondylitis. TCRdb reanalysed the 5' RACE reads using MiXCR and keeps one entry per CDR3 protein. The repertoire includes hundreds of thousands of distinct CDR3 sequences, roughly a tenth of them detected once, and 20% to 25% sits in the top ten. The sample comprised blood, either unsorted or a sorted T cell fraction (not recorded which). The receptors were gathered from a male donor with ankylosing spondylitis or in good health (not recorded which).

This clonotype appeared a few times. The V gene is TRBV12-3 or TRBV12-4, the J gene TRBJ1-2; TRBD1 matches at 7 bases. This CDR3 region has 15 residues. The ends lost 2 bases at V and 1 base at J; junction bases unmatched: 4. Written as DNA, the CDR3 is TGTGCCAGCAGTTTACCCGGGACAGTTAACTATGGCTACACCTTC. This sequence encodes CASSLPGTVNYGYTF.

This clonotype was detected ten times or more. The V gene is TRBV2, the J gene TRBJ2-2; D may be TRBD2 (6 bases). CDR1 and CDR2 (germline): SNHLY, FYNNEI. The CDR3 is 14 residues long. The V and J ends lost 7 bases and 3 bases respectively, with 12 bases between them. DNA of the CDR3: TGTGCCAGCACCCCGGGACTGGACACCGGGGAGCTGTTTTTT. Residues: CASTPGLDTGELFF.

This clonotype has only a few counts. The CDR3: CASSEKTPGRPSYEQYF. DNA for the CDR3: TGTGCCAGCAGCGAAAAAACCCCGGGACGACCTTCCTACGAGCAGTACTTC. The chain carries TRBV3-1 and TRBJ2-7; D might be TRBD1 or TRBD2, each matching 5 bases. The CDR3 sequence is 17 residues long. Between the trimmed V and J ends, which lost 5 bases and 1 base, there was a span of 21 bases. Germline V gene data show CDR1 as LGHDT and CDR2 as YNNKEL (reference sequence).

As to this clonotype: Just one base apart from a much larger clone, this may be a read error. V usage is TRBV3-1 and J usage is TRBJ1-1; D uncertain. This CDR3 comprises 14 residues. Germline CDR1 is LGHDT and CDR2 is YNNKEL (reference sequence). Here the CDR3 DNA reads TGTGCCAACAGCCAAGAGGTTGAGGGAACTGAAGCTTTCTTT. It codes for CANSQEVEGTEAFF.

This clonotype was seen at least ten times. This sequence joins TRBV5-1 and TRBJ2-5, with D maybe TRBD2 (6 bases). Trimming stripped 5 bases from V and 2 bases from J, with 10 bases between. The CDR3 contains 13 residues. The V gene's germline CDR1 is SGHRS and CDR2 YFSETQ. CDR3 amino acids: CASSPGEQETQYF. The CDR3, as DNA: TGCGCCAGCAGTCCGGGGGAGCAAGAGACCCAGTACTTC.

Many counts were recorded for this clonotype. The rearrangement joins TRBV5-1 to TRBJ1-6; TRBD1 agrees at 7 bases. There are 15 residues in the CDR3. Germline CDR1 is SGHRS and CDR2 is YFSETQ. V gave up 0 bases and J gave up 10 bases; unmatched junction bases: 7. The CDR3 reads CASSLEAGGDSPLHF. CDR3 nucleotide sequence: TGCGCCAGCAGCTTGGAAGCAGGGGGAGACTCACCCCTCCACTTT.

The table lists this clonotype with many counts. CDR3 coding DNA: TGTGCCAGCAGCCCCTATTCTAACATGAACACTGAAGCTTTCTTT. This codes for CASSPYSNMNTEAFF. The J gene is TRBJ1-1, the V gene TRBV7-9; D call uncertain. From germline, CDR1 is SEHNR and CDR2 FQNEAQ (reference sequence). The CDR3 loop spans 15 amino acids. V was clipped by 5 bases and J by 0 bases, with 13 bases between them.

This clonotype showed up just a few times. The chain has TRBV3-1 and TRBJ2-5, with 8 positions matching TRBD1. The CDR3 length is 13 residues. CDR1 LGHDT and CDR2 YNNKEL come from the germline V gene (reference sequence). With 5 bases clipped from V and 2 bases from J, the junction kept 1 base outside the gene matches. The CDR3 nucleotides are TGTGCCAGCAGCAACAGGGGGCAAGAGACCCAGTACTTC. As protein: CASSNRGQETQYF.

A remark on this clonotype: Compared with germline, one end of the junction differs, possibly owing to a read error. This sequence joins TRBV5-1 and TRBJ2-5; D assignment may be TRBD1 or TRBD2 (5 bases each). This CDR3 has 14 residues. Germline lookup yields CDR1 SGHRS and CDR2 YFSETQ. CDR3 residues: CTSSLGRAQDTQYF. The CDR3 DNA follows: TGCACCAGCAGCTTGGGACGGGCACAAGATACCCAGTACTTC.

V and J are TRBV7-2 and TRBJ2-5, with a weak D call TRBD1 (6 bases). The CDR3 is made up of 14 amino acids. The V and J ends lost 5 bases and 4 bases respectively, with 14 bases between them. The germline gives CDR1 SGHTA, CDR2 FQGNSA. CDR3 protein: CASSIRQVPETQYF. In nucleotides, the CDR3 is TGTGCCAGCAGCATTCGACAGGTACCAGAGACCCAGTACTTC.

This clonotype was picked up many times. The chain couples TRBV5-1 to TRBJ2-5; D may match TRBD1 or TRBD2 (5 bases each). CDR1 SGHRS and CDR2 YFSETQ come from the germline V gene. V gave up 7 bases and J gave up 2 bases, with 18 bases separating them. The CDR3 runs 15 residues. The CDR3 region is CASGGPGPIQETQYF. In DNA, the CDR3 is TGCGCCAGCGGAGGACCGGGACCGATACAAGAGACCCAGTACTTC.

This clonotype has only a few counts. This chain connects TRBV11-3 to TRBJ2-7; TRBD1 is a possible D gene (5 bases). The V gene's germline CDR1 is SGHNT and CDR2 YENEEA. The CDR3 is 16 residues long. Trimming removed 2 bases at V and 0 bases at J, with 14 bases between. The DNA for the CDR3 is TGTGCCAGCAGCTTACAATCTACAGGCGCCTCCTACGAGCAGTACTTC. This sequence encodes CASSLQSTGASYEQYF.

This clonotype has a handful of counts. This chain uses TRBV30 with TRBJ2-5; D is ambiguous. V lost 3 bases and J lost 1, with 3 bases in between. Germline assignment: CDR1 GTSNPN and CDR2 SVGIG (reference sequence). CDR3 size: 11 residues. CDR3 loop: CAWSVQETQYF. CDR3 sequence (DNA): TGTGCCTGGAGCGTCCAAGAGACCCAGTACTTC.

The gene calls are TRBV28 and TRBJ2-7; the D is unclear. The germline V gene encodes CDR1 MDHEN and CDR2 SYDVKM. Trimming left V 5 bases short and J 6 bases short, with 17 bases between. The CDR3 covers 14 residues. Here the CDR3 reads CASSHAPLKVEQYF. DNA for the CDR3: TGTGCCAGCAGTCACGCACCCTTAAAGGTCGAGCAGTACTTC. The full variable domain, completed using reference TRBV28 and TRBJ2-7, is DVKVTQSSRYLVKRTGEKVFLECVQDMDHENMFWYRQDPGLGLRLIYFSYDVKMKEKGDIPEGYSVSREKKERFSLILESASTNQTSMYLCASSHAPLKVEQYFGPGTRLTVT.

This clonotype showed up just a few times. V gene TRBV24-1 combines with J gene TRBJ1-2; D ambiguous. This CDR3 is 12 amino acids long. Germline assignment: CDR1 KGHDR and CDR2 SFDVKD. The germline V and J ends were trimmed by 4 bases and 8 bases, with 10 bases remaining between them. The CDR3 DNA reads as TGTGCCACCAGTGACGGGAAATCGGGCTACACCTTC. Amino acids: CATSDGKSGYTF.

The chain joins TRBV7-9 to TRBJ2-1; D gene ambiguous. The CDR3 has 16 amino acids. Germline V CDR1 and CDR2: SEHNR, FQNEAQ (reference sequence). V was pared by 1 base and J by 6 bases, with 16 bases between. The CDR3: CASSLGSGSSSNEQFF. In DNA, the CDR3 is TGTGCCAGCAGCTTAGGAAGTGGATCCTCTTCCAATGAGCAGTTCTTC.

This clonotype has ten or more counts. The V gene is TRBV7-9, the J gene TRBJ1-5; 9 bases are a match to TRBD1. CDR1 and CDR2 from the germline V gene are SEHNR and FQNEAQ (reference sequence). V was pared by 5 bases and J by 1 base, with 3 bases of the junction left unmatched. This CDR3 spans 15 amino acids. The CDR3 sequence is CASSLGQGSNQPQHF. The CDR3 DNA is TGTGCCAGCAGCCTCGGACAGGGGAGCAATCAGCCCCAGCATTTT.

This clonotype was counted many times. The chain has TRBV12-3 or TRBV12-4 and TRBJ2-3; the match to TRBD2 covers 8 bases. Germline trimming cut 3 bases from V and 5 bases from J; bases unmatched to any gene: 7. The CDR3 loop spans 15 amino acids. The CDR3 bases are TGTGCCAGCAGTTTTACCGGGGGGGCTGAAGATACGCAGTATTTT. It specifies CASSFTGGAEDTQYF.

This clonotype was observed at least ten times. The chain has TRBV7-9 and TRBJ2-2; D is uncertain. The germline V gene encodes CDR1 SEHNR and CDR2 FQNEAQ (reference sequence). The V gene lost 5 bases and the J gene lost 7 bases, with 2 bases spanning the gap. The CDR3 is 10 amino acids. The CDR3 coding sequence is TGTGCCAGCAGCGGCGGGGAGCTGTTTTTT. It specifies CASSGGELFF. Supplemented by reference TRBV7-9 and TRBJ2-2, the full variable domain reads DTGVSQNPRHKITKRGQNVTFRCDPISEHNRLYWYRQTLGQGPEFLTYFQNEAQLEKSRLLSDRFSAERPKGSFSTLEIQRTEQGDSAMYLCASSGGELFFGEGSRLTVL.

As concerns this clonotype: One base away lies a much larger clone, so this may be a sequencing read error. The CDR3 is CASSLAQGVFPGANVLTF. CDR3 bases: TGTGCCAGCAGCTTAGCGCAGGGGGTCTTCCCTGGGGCCAACGTCCTGACTTTC. The chain employs TRBV7-8 and TRBJ2-6; 7 nucleotides align to TRBD1. Unmatched junction bases numbered 7, after V lost 0 bases and J lost 2 bases. The germline V gene has CDR1 SGHVS and CDR2 FQNEAQ. The CDR3 is 18 residues long.

There are a few counts of this clonotype. V gene TRBV7-2 combines with J gene TRBJ2-7, with unresolved D. CDR3 length: 13 amino acids. Germline CDR1 reads SGHTA; CDR2 reads FQGNSA. Trimming removed 4 bases at V and 2 bases at J, with 9 bases between. The CDR3 DNA sequence: TGTGCCAGCAGCTACCACCGGACCTACGAGCAGTACTTC. Its protein product is CASSYHRTYEQYF.

In this sample, this clonotype turned up a few times. V is TRBV29-1 and J is TRBJ1-1; D is possibly TRBD1 (5 bases). V was clipped by 6 bases and J by 5 bases, with 22 bases between them. The CDR3 has 15 residues. Germline V CDR1 and CDR2: SQVTM, ANQGSEA. The CDR3 DNA is TGCAGCGTCCCCGGGACGGCCTCTTTAAGGACTGAAGCTTTCTTT. Residues: CSVPGTASLRTEAFF.